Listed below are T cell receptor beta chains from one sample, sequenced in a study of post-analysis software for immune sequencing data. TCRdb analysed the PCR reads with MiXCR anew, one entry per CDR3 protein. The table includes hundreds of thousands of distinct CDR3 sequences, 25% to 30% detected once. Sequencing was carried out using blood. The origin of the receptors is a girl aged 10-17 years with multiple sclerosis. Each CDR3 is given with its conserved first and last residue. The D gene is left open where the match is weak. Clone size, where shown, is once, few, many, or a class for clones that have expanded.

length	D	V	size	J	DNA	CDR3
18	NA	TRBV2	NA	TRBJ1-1	TGTGCCTGGTGGGGGAGGGGGGCCCCAGACTCTGTCAACACTGAAGCTTTCTTT	CAWWGRGAPDSVNTEAFF
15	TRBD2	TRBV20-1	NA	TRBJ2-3	TGCAGTGCCGCTCTCACTAGCGGGAGGGAGGATACGCAGTATTTT	CSAALTSGREDTQYF
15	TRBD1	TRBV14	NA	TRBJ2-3	TGTGCCAGCCGCGGGGACAGGGCAAACACAGATACGCAGTATTTT	CASRGDRANTDTQYF
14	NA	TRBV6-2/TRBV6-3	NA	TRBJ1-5	TGTGCCAGCAGTTACTCGGGGGGGGGCGGCCCCCAGCATTTT	CASSYSGGGGPQHF
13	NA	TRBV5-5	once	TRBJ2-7	TGTGCCAGCAGCGGGCGTAGCGAGGTCGAGCAGTACTTC	CASSGRSEVEQYF
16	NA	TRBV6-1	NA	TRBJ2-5	TGTGCCAGCAGTGAGGGGGCAGGGCAGGGCCAAGAGACCCAGTACTTC	CASSEGAGQGQETQYF
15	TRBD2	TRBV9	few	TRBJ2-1	TGTGCCAGCAGCGCGGGACTAGCGGGAGTCGATGAGCAGTTCTTC	CASSAGLAGVDEQFF
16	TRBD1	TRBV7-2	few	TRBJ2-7	TGTGCCAGCAGCTTAGTCCCAAGACAGGGGGCGAACGAGCAGTACTTC	CASSLVPRQGANEQYF
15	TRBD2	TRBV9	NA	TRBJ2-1	TGTGCCAGTCGGGGGGCGGGAGGGCCGAGGAATGAGCAGTTCTTC	CASRGAGGPRNEQFF
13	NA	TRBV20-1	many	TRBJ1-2	TGCAGTGCTAGAGATGAGGGGGGGTATGGCTACACCTTC	CSARDEGGYGYTF
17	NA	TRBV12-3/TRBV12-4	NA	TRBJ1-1	TGTGCCAGCAGTTTAGCGCTGGCAGGCAGAATGAACACTGAAGCTTTCTTT	CASSLALAGRMNTEAFF
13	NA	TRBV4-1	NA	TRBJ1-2	TGCGCCAGCAGCCTAAACCCCCTCTATGGCTACACCTTC	CASSLNPLYGYTF
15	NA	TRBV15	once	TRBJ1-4	TGTGCCACCAGCAGAGATTCATGGGGTAGTGAAAAACTGTTTTTT	CATSRDSWGSEKLFF
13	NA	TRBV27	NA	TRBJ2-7	TGTGCCAGCAGTTTCAGTTTGGCTCTCGAGCAGTACTTC	CASSFSLALEQYF
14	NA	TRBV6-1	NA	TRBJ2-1	TGTGCCAGCAGTGAAGTGTGGAGAGACAATGAGCAGTTCTTC	CASSEVWRDNEQFF
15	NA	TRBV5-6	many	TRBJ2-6	TGTGCCAGCAGCCAACAGGGTTCTGGGGCCAACGTCCTGACTTTC	CASSQQGSGANVLTF
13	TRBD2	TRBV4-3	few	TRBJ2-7	TGCGCCAGCAGCCAAGTAGCGGGAGACGAGCAGTACTTC	CASSQVAGDEQYF
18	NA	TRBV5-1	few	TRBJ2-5	TGCGCCAGCAGCCTACCTACTAGTCCCGGGCCCCAAGCGGAGACCCAGTACTTC	CASSLPTSPGPQAETQYF